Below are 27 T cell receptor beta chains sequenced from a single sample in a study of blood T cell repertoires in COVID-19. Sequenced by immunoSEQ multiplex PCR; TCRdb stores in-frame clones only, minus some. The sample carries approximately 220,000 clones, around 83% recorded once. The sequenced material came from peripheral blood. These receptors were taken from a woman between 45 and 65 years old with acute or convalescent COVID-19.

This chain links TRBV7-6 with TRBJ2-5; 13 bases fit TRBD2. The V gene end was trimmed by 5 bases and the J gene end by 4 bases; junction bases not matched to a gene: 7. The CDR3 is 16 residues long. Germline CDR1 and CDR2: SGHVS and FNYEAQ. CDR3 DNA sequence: TGTGCCAGCAGCCCCCAACTAGCGGGAGGGAGAGAGACCCAGTACTTC. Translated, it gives CASSPQLAGGRETQYF.

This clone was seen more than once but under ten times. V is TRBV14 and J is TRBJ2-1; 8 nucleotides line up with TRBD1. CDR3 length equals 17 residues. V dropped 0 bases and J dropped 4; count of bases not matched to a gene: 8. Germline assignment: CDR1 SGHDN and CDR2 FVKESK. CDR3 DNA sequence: TGTGCCAGCAGCCAAGATTGGCGGACAGGGTCTTACAATGAGCAGTTCTTC. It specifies CASSQDWRTGSYNEQFF.

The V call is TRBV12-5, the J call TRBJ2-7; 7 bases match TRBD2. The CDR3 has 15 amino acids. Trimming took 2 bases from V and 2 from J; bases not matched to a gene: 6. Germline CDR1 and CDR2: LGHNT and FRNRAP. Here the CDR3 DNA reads TGTGCTAGTGGTTTGAACGGCGGGGGTCCCTACGAGCAGTACTTC. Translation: CASGLNGGGPYEQYF.

The CDR3: CASSHRGVSTDTQYF. DNA for the CDR3: TGTGCCAGCAGCCACAGGGGGGTTAGCACAGATACGCAGTATTTT. This chain connects TRBV6-5 to TRBJ2-3; 8 positions agree with TRBD1. J gave up 0 bases and V 6 bases, and 5 bases lay outside the gene matches. The CDR3 sequence is 15 residues long. Germline loops: CDR1 MNHEY, CDR2 SVGAGI.

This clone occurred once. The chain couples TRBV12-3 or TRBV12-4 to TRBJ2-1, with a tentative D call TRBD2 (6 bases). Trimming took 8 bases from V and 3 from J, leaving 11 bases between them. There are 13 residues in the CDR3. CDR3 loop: CASGLAHYNEQFF. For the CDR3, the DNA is TGTGCCAGCGGGCTAGCGCACTACAATGAGCAGTTCTTC.

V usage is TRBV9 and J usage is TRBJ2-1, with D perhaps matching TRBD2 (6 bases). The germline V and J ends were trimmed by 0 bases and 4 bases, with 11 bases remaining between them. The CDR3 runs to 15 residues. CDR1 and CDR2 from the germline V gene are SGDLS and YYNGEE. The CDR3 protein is CASSVGTTEYNEQFF. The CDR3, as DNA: TGTGCCAGCAGCGTAGGGACTACTGAATACAATGAGCAGTTCTTC. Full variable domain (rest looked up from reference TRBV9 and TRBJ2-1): DSGVTQTPKHLITATGQRVTLRCSPRSGDLSVYWYQQSLDQGLQFLIQYYNGEERAKGNILERFSAQQFPDLHSELNLSSLELGDSALYFCASSVGTTEYNEQFFGPGTRLTVL.

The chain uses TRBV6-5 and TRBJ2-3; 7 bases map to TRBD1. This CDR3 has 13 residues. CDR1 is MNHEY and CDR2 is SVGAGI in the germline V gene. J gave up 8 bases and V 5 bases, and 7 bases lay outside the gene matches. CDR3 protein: CASSTDRVGTQYF. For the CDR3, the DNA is TGTGCCAGCAGTACCGACAGGGTCGGTACGCAGTATTTT.

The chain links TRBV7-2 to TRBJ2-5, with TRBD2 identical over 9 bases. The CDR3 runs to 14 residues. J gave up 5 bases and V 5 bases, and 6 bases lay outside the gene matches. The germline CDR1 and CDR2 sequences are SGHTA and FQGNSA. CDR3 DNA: TGTGCCAGCAGCACCGGGACTAGCTGGGAGACCCAGTACTTC. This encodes CASSTGTSWETQYF.

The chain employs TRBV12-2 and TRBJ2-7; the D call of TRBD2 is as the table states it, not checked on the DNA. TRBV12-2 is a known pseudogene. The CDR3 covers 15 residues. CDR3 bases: TGTGCAAGTCGTCGTCAGGGACTAGACTTATACGAGCAGTACTTC. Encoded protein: CASRRQGLDLYEQYF.

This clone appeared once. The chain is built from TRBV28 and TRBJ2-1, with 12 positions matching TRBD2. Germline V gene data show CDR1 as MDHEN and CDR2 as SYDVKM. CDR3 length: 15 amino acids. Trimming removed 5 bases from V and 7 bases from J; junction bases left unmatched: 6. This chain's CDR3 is CASSPSGRAPNEQFF. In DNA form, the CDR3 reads TGTGCCAGCAGTCCTAGCGGGAGGGCCCCGAATGAGCAGTTCTTC.

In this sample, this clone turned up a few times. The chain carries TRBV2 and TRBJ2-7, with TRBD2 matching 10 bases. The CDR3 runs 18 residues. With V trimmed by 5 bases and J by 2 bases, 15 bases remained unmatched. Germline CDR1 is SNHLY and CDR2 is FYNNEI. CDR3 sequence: CASSTPGTSEPFPYEQYF. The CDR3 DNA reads TGTGCCAGCAGTACCCCCGGGACTAGCGAACCCTTTCCCTACGAGCAGTACTTC. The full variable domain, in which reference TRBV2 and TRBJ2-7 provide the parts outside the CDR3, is EPEVTQTPSHQVTQMGQEVILRCVPISNHLYFYWYRQILGQKVEFLVSFYNNEISEKSEIFDDQFSVERPDGSNFTLKIRSTKLEDSAMYFCASSTPGTSEPFPYEQYFGPGTRLTVT.

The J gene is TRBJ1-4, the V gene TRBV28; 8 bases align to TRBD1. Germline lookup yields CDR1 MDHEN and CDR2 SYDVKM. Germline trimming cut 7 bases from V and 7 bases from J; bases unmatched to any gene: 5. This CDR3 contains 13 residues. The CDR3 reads CASTGGAGEKLFF. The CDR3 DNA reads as TGTGCCAGCACAGGGGGCGCCGGTGAAAAACTGTTTTTT.

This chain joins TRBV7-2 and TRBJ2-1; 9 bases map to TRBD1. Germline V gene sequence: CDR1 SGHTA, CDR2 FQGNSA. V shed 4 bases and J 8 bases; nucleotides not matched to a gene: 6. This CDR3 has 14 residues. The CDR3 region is CASSSTRDRDEQFF. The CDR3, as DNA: TGTGCCAGCAGCTCCACCCGGGACAGGGATGAGCAGTTCTTC.

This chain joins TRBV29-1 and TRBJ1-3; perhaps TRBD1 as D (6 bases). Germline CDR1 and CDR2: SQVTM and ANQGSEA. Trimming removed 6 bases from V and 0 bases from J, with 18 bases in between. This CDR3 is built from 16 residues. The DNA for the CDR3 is TGCAGCGTCGAGGGGGACGGATCCTCCTCTGGAAACACCATATATTTT. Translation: CSVEGDGSSSGNTIYF.

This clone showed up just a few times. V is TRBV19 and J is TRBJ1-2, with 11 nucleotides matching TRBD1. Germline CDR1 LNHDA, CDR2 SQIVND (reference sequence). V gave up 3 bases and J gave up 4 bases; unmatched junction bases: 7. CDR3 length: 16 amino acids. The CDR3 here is CASSIGLGQGGYGYTF. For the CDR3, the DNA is TGTGCCAGTAGTATCGGTTTGGGACAGGGGGGCTATGGCTACACCTTC.

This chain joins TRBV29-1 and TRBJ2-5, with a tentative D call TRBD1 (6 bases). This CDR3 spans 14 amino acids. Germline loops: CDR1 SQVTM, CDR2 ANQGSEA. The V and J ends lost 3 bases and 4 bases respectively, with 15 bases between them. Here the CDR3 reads CSVDFRRGGETQYF. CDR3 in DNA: TGCAGCGTTGATTTTCGCCGAGGGGGAGAGACCCAGTACTTC.

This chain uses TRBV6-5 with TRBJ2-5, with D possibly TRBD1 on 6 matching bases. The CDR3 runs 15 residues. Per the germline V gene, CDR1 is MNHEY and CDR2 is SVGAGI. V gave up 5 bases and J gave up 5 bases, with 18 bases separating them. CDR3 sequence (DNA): TGTGCCAGCAGTCCGAACACCAACAGGGCCGAGACCCAGTACTTC. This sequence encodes CASSPNTNRAETQYF.

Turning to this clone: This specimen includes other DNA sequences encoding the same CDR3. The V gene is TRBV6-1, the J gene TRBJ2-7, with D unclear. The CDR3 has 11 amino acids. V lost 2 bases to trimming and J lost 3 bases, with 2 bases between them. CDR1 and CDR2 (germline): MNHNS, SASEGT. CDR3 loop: CASSERYEQYF. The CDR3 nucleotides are TGTGCCAGCAGTGAACGCTACGAGCAGTACTTC.

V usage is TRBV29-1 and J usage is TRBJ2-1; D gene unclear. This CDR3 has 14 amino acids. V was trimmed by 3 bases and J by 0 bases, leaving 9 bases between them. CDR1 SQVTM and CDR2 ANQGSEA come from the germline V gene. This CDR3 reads CSVEPTDSYNEQFF. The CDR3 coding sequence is TGCAGCGTTGAGCCCACAGACTCCTACAATGAGCAGTTCTTC.

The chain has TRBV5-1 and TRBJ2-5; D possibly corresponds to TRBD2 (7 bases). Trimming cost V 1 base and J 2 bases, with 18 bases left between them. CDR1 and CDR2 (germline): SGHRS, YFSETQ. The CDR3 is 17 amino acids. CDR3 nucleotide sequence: TGCGCCAGCAGCTTGTGGAGGGATGGGGGGGCACAAGAGACCCAGTACTTC. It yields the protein CASSLWRDGGAQETQYF.

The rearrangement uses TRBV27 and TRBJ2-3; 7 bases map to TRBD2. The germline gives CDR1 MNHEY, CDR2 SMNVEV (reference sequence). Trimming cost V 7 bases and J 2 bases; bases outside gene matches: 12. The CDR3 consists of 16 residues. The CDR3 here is CASTPLALLSTDTQYF. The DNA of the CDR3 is TGTGCCAGCACCCCACTAGCGCTCCTTTCCACAGATACGCAGTATTTT.

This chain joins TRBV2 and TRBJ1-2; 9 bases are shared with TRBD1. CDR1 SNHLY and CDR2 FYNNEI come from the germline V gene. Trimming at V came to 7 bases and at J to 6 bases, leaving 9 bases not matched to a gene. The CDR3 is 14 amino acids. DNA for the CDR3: TGTGCCAGCATAAGGACAGGGGCGTGGGATGGCTACACCTTC. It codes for CASIRTGAWDGYTF. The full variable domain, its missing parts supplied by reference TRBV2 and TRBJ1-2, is EPEVTQTPSHQVTQMGQEVILRCVPISNHLYFYWYRQILGQKVEFLVSFYNNEISEKSEIFDDQFSVERPDGSNFTLKIRSTKLEDSAMYFCASIRTGAWDGYTFGSGTRLTVV.

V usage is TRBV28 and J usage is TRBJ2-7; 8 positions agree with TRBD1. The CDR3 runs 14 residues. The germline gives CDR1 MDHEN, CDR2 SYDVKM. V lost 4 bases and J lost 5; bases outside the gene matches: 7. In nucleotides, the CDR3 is TGTGCCAGCAGTTCGGACAGGGTGTCGGACGAGCAGTACTTC. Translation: CASSSDRVSDEQYF. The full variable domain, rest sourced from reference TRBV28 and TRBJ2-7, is DVKVTQSSRYLVKRTGEKVFLECVQDMDHENMFWYRQDPGLGLRLIYFSYDVKMKEKGDIPEGYSVSREKKERFSLILESASTNQTSMYLCASSSDRVSDEQYFGPGTRLTVT.

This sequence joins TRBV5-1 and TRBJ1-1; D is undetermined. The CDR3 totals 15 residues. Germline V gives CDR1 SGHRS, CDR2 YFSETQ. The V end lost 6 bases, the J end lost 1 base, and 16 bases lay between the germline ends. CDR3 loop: CASNPGTSRNTEAFF. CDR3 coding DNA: TGCGCCAGCAACCCGGGTACCTCGAGGAACACTGAAGCTTTCTTT.

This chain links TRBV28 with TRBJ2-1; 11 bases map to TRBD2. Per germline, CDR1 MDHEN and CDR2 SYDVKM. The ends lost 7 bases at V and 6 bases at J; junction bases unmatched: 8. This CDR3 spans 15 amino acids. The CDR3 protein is CASIKLAGVRNEQFF. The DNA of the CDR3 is TGTGCCAGCATTAAACTAGCGGGAGTTCGCAATGAGCAGTTCTTC.

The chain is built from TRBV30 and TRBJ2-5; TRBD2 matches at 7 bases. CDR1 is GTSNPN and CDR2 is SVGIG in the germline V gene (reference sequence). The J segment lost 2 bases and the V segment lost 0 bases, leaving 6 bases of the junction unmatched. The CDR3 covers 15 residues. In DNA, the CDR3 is TGTGCCTGGAGTGTAGGGAATAGCGGGCAAGAGACCCAGTACTTC. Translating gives CAWSVGNSGQETQYF.

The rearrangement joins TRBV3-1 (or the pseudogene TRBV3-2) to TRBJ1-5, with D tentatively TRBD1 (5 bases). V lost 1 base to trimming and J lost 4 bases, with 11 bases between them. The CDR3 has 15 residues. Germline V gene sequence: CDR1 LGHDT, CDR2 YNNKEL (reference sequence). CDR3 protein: CASSQGVGHNQPQHF. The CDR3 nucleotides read TGTGCCAGCAGCCAAGGGGTAGGACATAATCAGCCCCAGCATTTT.